This T cell receptor beta chain is from a study of shared clonotypes between healthy human individuals. General observations from the study: Around 5% of naive CD4 clonotypes were common to four donors.

The donors, healthy adults who were HIV-negative, had experienced no recent acute infections or vaccinations. The length of the CDR3 is 13 residues. Germline values: CDR1 PRHDT, CDR2 FYEKMQ (reference sequence). V lost 5 bases and J 1 base, leaving 8 bases between the germline ends. Concerning this clone itself: The antigen is undetermined.

TCRdb's copy holds only in-frame clones and misses some; the assay was immunoSEQ multiplex PCR. The data hold about 600,000 clones, with 95% to 98% observed a single time. The TCR was taken from a woman aged 30 to 39 in good health. Sequences were obtained from naive CD4+ T cells sorted from blood. Subset noted: CD45RA+ positively selected. The rearrangement joins TRBV13 to TRBJ1-1; a weak D match, TRBD1 (5 bases). The CDR3 DNA follows: TGTGCCAGCAGCCTCCAGGGGAACACTGAAGCTTTCTTT. Amino acids: CASSLQGNTEAFF.